Sequencing of this T cell receptor (beta chain) was carried out in a study of T cell repertoires in cytomegalovirus infection. Background on the study: Recently identified HLA-C-restricted and well-studied HLA-B-restricted CMV epitopes were used.

As concerns this clonotype: Its cognate antigen is unknown. One junction end does not reproduce the germline sequence, and a read error may be involved.

TCRdb called the reads again in MiXCR, with one record for every CDR3 protein. The data show about 310,000 distinct CDR3 sequences, with 20% to 30% seen just once and approximately 12% held by the top ten. This CDR3 has 15 residues. Germline CDR1 and CDR2: LNHDA and SQIVND (reference sequence). Sequencing used cultured PBMCs, obtained from culture after CMV antigen stimulation. This sequence joins TRBV19 and TRBJ1-5, with TRBD1 identical over 7 bases. The source is a human donor in good health (CMV status not recorded). Some clones in this sample may be carry-over from other donors' samples. The CDR3 region has the DNA TGTGCCAGTAGAACGACAGGGAGTAGCATTCAGCCCCAGCATTTT. Its translation: CASRTTGSSIQPQHF.